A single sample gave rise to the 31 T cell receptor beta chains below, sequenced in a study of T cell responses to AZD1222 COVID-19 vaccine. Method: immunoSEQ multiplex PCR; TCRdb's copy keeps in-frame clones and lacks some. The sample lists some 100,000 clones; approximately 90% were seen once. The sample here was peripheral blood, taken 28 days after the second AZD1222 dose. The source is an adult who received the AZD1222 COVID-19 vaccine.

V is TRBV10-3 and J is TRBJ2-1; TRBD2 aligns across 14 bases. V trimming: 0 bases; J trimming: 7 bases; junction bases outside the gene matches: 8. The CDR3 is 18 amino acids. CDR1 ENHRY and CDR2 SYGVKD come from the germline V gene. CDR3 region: CAISESGTSGSSGNEQFF. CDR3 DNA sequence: TGTGCCATCAGTGAGTCCGGGACTAGCGGGAGTTCGGGAAATGAGCAGTTCTTC.

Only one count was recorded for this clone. The DNA for the CDR3 is TGTGCCAGCAGTCCTGGGACAGGGCGCTCTGGAAACACCATATATTTT. Its translation is CASSPGTGRSGNTIYF. The rearrangement uses TRBV28 and TRBJ1-3; 9 positions agree with TRBD1. V lost 5 bases, J lost 0 bases, and 5 bases stayed unmatched. CDR3 length equals 16 residues. Germline V gives CDR1 MDHEN, CDR2 SYDVKM.

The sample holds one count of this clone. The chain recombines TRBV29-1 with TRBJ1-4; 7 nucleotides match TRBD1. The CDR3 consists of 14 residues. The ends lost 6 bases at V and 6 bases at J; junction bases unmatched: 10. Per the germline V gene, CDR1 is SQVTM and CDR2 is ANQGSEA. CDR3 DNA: TGCAGCGTCCCCACGGACAGGCATTATGAAAAACTGTTTTTT. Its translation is CSVPTDRHYEKLFF.

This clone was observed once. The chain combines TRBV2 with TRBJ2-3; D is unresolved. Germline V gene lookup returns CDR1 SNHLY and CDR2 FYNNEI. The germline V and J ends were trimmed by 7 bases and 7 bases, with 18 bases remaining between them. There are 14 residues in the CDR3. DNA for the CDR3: TGTGCCAGCACCCTCGTAGCCCCTAGAAATACGCAGTATTTT. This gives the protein CASTLVAPRNTQYF.

The CDR3 DNA sequence: TGCGCCAGCAGCCGGTACCTGGGAAGCAATCAGCCCCAGCATTTT. It translates to CASSRYLGSNQPQHF. The gene calls are TRBV4-1 and TRBJ1-5; D is unclear. CDR1 MGHRA and CDR2 YSYEKL come from the germline V gene. V lost 4 bases to trimming and J lost 1 base, with 11 bases between them. CDR3 length: 15 residues.

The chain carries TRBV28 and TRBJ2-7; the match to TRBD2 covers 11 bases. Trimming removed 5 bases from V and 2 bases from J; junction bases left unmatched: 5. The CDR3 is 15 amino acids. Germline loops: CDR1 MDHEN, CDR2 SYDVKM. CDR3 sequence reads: CASSPGLAGTYEQYF. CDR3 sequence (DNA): TGTGCCAGCAGTCCTGGACTAGCGGGTACCTACGAGCAGTACTTC.

The CDR3, as DNA: TGTGCCAGCAGCTGGGAAATCTATGGCTACACCTTC. Amino acids: CASSWEIYGYTF. The gene calls are TRBV7-9 and TRBJ1-2; D unclear. Germline CDR1 is SEHNR and CDR2 is FQNEAQ (reference sequence). This CDR3 is 12 amino acids long. V was shortened by 4 bases and J by 4 bases, with 7 bases between the two germline ends.

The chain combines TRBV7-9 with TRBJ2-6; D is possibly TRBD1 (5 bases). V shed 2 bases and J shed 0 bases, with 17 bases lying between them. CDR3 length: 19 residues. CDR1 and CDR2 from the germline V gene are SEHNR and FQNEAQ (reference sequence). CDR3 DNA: TGTGCCAGCAGCTTATCTGAAGCAGGGTTCTTCTCTGGGGCCAACGTCCTGACTTTC. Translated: CASSLSEAGFFSGANVLTF. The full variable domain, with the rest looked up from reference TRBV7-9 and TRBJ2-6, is DTGVSQNPRHKITKRGQNVTFRCDPISEHNRLYWYRQTLGQGPEFLTYFQNEAQLEKSRLLSDRFSAERPKGSFSTLEIQRTEQGDSAMYLCASSLSEAGFFSGANVLTFGAGSRLTVL.

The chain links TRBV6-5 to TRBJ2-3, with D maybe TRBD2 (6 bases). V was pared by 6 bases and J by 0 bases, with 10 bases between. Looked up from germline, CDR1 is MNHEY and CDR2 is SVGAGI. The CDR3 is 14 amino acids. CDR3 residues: CASSPTSSTDTQYF. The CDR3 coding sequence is TGTGCCAGCAGCCCAACTAGCAGCACAGATACGCAGTATTTT.

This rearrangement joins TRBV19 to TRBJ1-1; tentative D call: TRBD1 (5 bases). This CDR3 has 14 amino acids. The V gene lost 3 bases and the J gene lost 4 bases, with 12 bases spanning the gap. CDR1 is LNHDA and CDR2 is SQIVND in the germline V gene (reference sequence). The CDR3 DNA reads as TGTGCCAGTAGTATCGAGGGGATCGGCACTGAAGCTTTCTTT. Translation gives CASSIEGIGTEAFF.

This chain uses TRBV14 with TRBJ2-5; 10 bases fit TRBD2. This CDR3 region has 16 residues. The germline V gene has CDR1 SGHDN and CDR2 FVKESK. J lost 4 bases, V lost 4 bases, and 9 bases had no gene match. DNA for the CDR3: TGTGCCAGCAGCCCTTTAGCGGGAGGAGGAGGAGAGACCCAGTACTTC. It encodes CASSPLAGGGGETQYF. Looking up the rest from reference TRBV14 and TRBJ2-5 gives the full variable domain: EAGVTQFPSHSVIEKGQTVTLRCDPISGHDNLYWYRRVMGKEIKFLLHFVKESKQDESGMPNNRFLAERTGGTYSTLKVQPAELEDSGVYFCASSPLAGGGGETQYFGPGTRLLVL.

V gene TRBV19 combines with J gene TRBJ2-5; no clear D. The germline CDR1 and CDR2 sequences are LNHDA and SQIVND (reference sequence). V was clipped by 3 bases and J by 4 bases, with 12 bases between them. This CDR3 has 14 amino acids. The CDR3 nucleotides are TGTGCCAGTAGTATCGGGCACTGGGGAGAGACCCAGTACTTC. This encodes CASSIGHWGETQYF. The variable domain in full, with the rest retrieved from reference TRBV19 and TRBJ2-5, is DGGITQSPKYLFRKEGQNVTLSCEQNLNHDAMYWYRQDPGQGLRLIYYSQIVNDFQKGDIAEGYSVSREKKESFPLTVTSAQKNPTAFYLCASSIGHWGETQYFGPGTRLLVL.

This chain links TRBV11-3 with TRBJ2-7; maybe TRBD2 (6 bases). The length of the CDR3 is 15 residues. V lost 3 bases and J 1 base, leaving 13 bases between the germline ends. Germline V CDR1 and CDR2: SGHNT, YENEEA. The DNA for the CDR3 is TGTGCCAGCAGCTTGTATTGGAGCGGGTCCTACGAGCAGTACTTC. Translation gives CASSLYWSGSYEQYF.

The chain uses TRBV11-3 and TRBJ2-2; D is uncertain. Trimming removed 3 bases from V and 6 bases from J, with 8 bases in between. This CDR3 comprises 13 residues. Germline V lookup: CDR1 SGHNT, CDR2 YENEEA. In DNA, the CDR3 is TGTGCCAGCAGCTTCGTGGCCTCCGGGGAGCTGTTTTTT. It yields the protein CASSFVASGELFF.

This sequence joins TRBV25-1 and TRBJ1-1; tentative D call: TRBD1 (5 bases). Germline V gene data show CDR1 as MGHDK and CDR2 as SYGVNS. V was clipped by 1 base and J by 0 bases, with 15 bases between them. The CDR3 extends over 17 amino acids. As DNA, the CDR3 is TGTGCCAGCAGTGAATCTCGCGGATGGGGACTGAACACTGAAGCTTTCTTT. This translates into CASSESRGWGLNTEAFF. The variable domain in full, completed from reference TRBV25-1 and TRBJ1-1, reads EADIYQTPRYLVIGTGKKITLECSQTMGHDKMYWYQQDPGMELHLIHYSYGVNSTEKGDLSSESTVSRIRTEHFPLTLESARPSHTSQYLCASSESRGWGLNTEAFFGQGTRLTVV.

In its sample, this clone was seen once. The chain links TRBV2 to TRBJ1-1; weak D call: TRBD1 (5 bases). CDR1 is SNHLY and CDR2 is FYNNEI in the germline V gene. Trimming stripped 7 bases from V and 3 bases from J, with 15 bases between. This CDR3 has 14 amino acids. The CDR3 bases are TGTGCCAGCACCCAAACCTGGACACACACTGAAGCTTTCTTT. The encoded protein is CASTQTWTHTEAFF.

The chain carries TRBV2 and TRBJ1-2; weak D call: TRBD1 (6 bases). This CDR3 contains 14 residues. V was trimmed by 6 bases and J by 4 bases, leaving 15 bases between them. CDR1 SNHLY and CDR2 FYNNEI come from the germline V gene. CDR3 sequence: CASRQQGFGYGYTF. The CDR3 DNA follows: TGTGCCAGCAGACAACAGGGATTCGGCTATGGCTACACCTTC.

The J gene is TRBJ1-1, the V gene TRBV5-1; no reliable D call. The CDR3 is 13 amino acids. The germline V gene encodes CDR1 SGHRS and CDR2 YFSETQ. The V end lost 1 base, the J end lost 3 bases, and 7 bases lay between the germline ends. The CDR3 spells CASSLTWDTEAFF. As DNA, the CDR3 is TGCGCCAGCAGCTTGACCTGGGACACTGAAGCTTTCTTT.

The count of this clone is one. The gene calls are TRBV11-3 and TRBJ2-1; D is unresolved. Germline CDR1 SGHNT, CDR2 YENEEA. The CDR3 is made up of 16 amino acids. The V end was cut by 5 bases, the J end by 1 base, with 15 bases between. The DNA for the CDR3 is TGTGCCAGCAGCCCCCCCATCACCCTGTCCTACAATGAGCAGTTCTTC. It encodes CASSPPITLSYNEQFF.

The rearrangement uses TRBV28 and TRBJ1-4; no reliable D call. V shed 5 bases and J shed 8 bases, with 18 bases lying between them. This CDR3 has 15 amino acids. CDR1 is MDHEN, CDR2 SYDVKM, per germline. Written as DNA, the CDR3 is TGTGCCAGCAGTCTAAAAGGCACATATCGGGAAAAACTGTTTTTT. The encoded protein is CASSLKGTYREKLFF.

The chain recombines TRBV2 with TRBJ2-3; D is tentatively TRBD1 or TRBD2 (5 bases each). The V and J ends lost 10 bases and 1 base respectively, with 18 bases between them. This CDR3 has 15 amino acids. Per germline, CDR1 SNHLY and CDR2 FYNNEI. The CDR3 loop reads CATAVWGSGTDTQYF. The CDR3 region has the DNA TGTGCCACCGCGGTCTGGGGGTCGGGCACAGATACGCAGTATTTT.

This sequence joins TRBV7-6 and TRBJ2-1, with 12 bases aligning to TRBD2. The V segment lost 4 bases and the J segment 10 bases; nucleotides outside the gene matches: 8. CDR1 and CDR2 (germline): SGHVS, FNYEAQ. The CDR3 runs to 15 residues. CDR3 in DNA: TGTGCCAGCAGCTCTGGACTAGCGGGGCTCGGGGAGCAGTTCTTC. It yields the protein CASSSGLAGLGEQFF.

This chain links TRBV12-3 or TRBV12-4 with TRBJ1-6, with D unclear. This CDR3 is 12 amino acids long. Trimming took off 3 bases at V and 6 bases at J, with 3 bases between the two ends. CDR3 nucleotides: TGTGCCAGCAGTTTCGGTAATTCACCCCTCCACTTT. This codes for CASSFGNSPLHF.

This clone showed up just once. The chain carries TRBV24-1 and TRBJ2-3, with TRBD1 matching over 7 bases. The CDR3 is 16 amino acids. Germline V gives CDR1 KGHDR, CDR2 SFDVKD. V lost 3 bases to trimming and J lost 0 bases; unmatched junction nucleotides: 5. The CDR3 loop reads CATSDPGGTSTDTQYF. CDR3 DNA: TGTGCCACCAGTGATCCAGGGGGAACTAGCACAGATACGCAGTATTTT.

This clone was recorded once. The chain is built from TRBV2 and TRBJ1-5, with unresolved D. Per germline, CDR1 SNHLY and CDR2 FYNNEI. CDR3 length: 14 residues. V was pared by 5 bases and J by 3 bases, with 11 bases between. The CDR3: CASSRALNNQPQHF. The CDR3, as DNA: TGTGCCAGCAGTCGGGCCCTTAACAATCAGCCCCAGCATTTT.

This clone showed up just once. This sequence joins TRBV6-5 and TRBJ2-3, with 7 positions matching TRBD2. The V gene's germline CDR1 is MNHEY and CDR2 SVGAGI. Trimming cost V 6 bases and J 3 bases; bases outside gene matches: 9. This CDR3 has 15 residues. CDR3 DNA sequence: TGTGCCAGCAGGAGACTAGCCGACGCGACAGATACGCAGTATTTT. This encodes CASRRLADATDTQYF.

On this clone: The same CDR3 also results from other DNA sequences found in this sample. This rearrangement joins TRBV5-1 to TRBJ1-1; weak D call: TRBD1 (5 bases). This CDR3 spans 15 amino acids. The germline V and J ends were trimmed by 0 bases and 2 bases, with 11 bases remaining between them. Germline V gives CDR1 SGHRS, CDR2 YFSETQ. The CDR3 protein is CASSLEAGINTEAFF. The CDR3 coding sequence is TGCGCCAGCAGCTTGGAGGCAGGGATAAACACTGAAGCTTTCTTT. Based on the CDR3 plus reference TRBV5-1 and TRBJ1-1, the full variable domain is KAGVTQTPRYLIKTRGQQVTLSCSPISGHRSVSWYQQTPGQGLQFLFEYFSETQRNKGNFPGRFSGRQFSNSRSEMNVSTLELGDSALYLCASSLEAGINTEAFFGQGTRLTVV.

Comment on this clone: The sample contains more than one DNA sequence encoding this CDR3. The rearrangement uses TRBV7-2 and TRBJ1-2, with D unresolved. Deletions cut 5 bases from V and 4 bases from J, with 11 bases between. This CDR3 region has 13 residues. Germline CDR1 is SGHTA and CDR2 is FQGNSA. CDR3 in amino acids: CASSPTGSYGYTF. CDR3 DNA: TGTGCCAGCAGCCCCACGGGGTCCTATGGCTACACCTTC.

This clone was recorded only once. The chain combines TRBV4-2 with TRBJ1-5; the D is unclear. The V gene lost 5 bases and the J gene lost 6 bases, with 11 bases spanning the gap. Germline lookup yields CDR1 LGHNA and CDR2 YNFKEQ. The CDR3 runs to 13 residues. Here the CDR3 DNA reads TGTGCCAGCAGCTTAGACACCGGTCAGCCCCAGCATTTT. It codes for CASSLDTGQPQHF.

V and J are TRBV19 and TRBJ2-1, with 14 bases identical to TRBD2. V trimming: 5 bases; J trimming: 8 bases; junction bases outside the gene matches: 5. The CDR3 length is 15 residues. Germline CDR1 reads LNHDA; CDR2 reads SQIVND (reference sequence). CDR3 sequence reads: CASSGLAGGRDEQFF. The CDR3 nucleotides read TGTGCCAGTAGTGGACTAGCGGGAGGTCGGGATGAGCAGTTCTTC.

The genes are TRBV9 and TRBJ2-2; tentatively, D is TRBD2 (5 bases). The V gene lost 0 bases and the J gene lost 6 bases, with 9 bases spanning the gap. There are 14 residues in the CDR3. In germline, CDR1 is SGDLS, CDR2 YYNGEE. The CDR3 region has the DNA TGTGCCAGCAGCGTAGCGCCCGGGGCCGGGGAGCTGTTTTTT. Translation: CASSVAPGAGELFF.